This paragraph covers one TCR beta chain sequence. The antigen remains undetermined. This specimen belongs to a study of T cell therapy after organ transplantation. Across the whole study: CMV-specific T cells, median 1.92 x 10^8, were given as 2 to 6 intravenous infusions.

The protocol was immunoSEQ multiplex PCR, while the TCRdb copy is restricted to in-frame clones and leaves out a portion. The profile covers approximately 20,000 clones, with 81% appearing a single time and about 8.7% taken by the ten largest. Time point noted: 4-8 weeks after completion of therapy. The CDR3 is 14 amino acids. The J segment lost 4 bases and the V segment lost 2 bases, leaving 2 bases of the junction unmatched. In germline, CDR1 is LGHNA, CDR2 YNFKEQ. The study, taken as a whole, reports: Nonresponder repertoires showed strong pretherapy expansions, barely changing post-therapy.

V usage is TRBV4-2 and J usage is TRBJ1-1; 9 bases agree with TRBD1. The sequence was obtained from a human patient who had received a solid organ transplant and had CMV disease. Some T cells may be the graft donor's. Here the sequenced sample was CD8+ T cells from blood, taken after autologous CMV-specific T cell therapy. CDR3 sequence reads: CASSQQTGGTEAFF. DNA for the CDR3: TGTGCCAGCAGCCAACAGACAGGGGGCACTGAAGCTTTCTTT.